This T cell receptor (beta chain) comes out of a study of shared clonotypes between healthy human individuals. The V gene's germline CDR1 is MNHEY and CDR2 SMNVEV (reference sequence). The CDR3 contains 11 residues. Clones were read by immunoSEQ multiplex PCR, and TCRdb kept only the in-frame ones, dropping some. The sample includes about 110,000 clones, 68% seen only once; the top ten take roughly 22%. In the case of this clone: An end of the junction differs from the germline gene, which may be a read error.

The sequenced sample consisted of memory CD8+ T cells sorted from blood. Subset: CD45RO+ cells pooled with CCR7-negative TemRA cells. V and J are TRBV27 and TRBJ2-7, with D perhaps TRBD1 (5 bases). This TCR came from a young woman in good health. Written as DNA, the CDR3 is TGTGCCAGCAGGGCAGGGTCATCCATAAATTTC. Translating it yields CASRAGSSINF.